This passage covers 15 T cell receptor beta chains from one sample sequenced in a study of blood T cell repertoires in COVID-19. Generated by immunoSEQ multiplex PCR, the TCRdb table keeps only in-frame clones and is missing some. The sample includes about 110,000 clones, around 80% of them seen just once. Sequencing used peripheral blood. The receptors here all came from a man aged 80 or over with COVID-19, enrolled during active disease.

The chain couples TRBV18 to TRBJ1-5, with 9 positions matching TRBD1. Unmatched junction bases numbered 0, after V lost 1 base and J lost 2 bases. Germline lookup yields CDR1 KGHSH and CDR2 LQKENI. This CDR3 is built from 15 residues. CDR3 residues: CASSPRTGGNQPQHF. In DNA, the CDR3 is TGTGCCAGCTCACCACGGACAGGGGGCAATCAGCCCCAGCATTTT.

The rearrangement links TRBV11-2 to TRBJ2-1, with a tentative D call TRBD2 (6 bases). The CDR3 totals 14 residues. Deletions cut 5 bases from V and 0 bases from J, with 8 bases between. In germline, CDR1 is SGHAT, CDR2 FQNNGV. The CDR3 nucleotides read TGTGCCAGCAGCCTTAGCGGCTCCTACAATGAGCAGTTCTTC. Protein: CASSLSGSYNEQFF.

The V and J genes are TRBV28 and TRBJ1-1; 8 nucleotides line up with TRBD1. The ends lost 5 bases at V and 5 bases at J; junction bases unmatched: 13. The CDR3 extends over 16 amino acids. CDR1 is MDHEN and CDR2 is SYDVKM in the germline V gene. The CDR3 region has the DNA TGTGCCAGCAGTACGCAGGGGGCCGGAGGGGGAACTGAAGCTTTCTTT. It is translated as CASSTQGAGGGTEAFF.

This chain connects TRBV28 to TRBJ1-5; D is ambiguous. Looked up from germline, CDR1 is MDHEN and CDR2 is SYDVKM. This CDR3 has 13 residues. With 2 bases removed from V and 4 bases from J, the gap between germline ends came to 6 bases. In nucleotides, the CDR3 is TGTGCCAGCAGTTTAGTGTCAAATCAGCCCCAGCATTTT. Protein product: CASSLVSNQPQHF. Full variable domain (remainder filled in from reference TRBV28 and TRBJ1-5): DVKVTQSSRYLVKRTGEKVFLECVQDMDHENMFWYRQDPGLGLRLIYFSYDVKMKEKGDIPEGYSVSREKKERFSLILESASTNQTSMYLCASSLVSNQPQHFGDGTRLSIL.

The chain couples TRBV9 to TRBJ1-3; TRBD1 matches at 9 bases. Germline-derived CDR1 and CDR2 are SGDLS and YYNGEE. The CDR3 contains 16 residues. V dropped 5 bases and J dropped 1; count of bases not matched to a gene: 7. Here the CDR3 DNA reads TGTGCCAGCAGTAGACAGGGGGAAATGTCTGGAAACACCATATATTTT. This encodes CASSRQGEMSGNTIYF.

This clone was counted a few times. This sample also contains other DNA sequences that code for the same CDR3. V gene TRBV3-1 (or the pseudogene TRBV3-2) combines with J gene TRBJ2-2, with D unresolved. Trimming cost V 3 bases and J 2 bases, with 7 bases left between them. CDR1 is LGHDT, CDR2 YNNKEL, per germline (reference sequence). The CDR3 sequence is 14 residues long. CDR3 amino acids: CASSHLGNTGELFF. In DNA form, the CDR3 reads TGTGCCAGCAGCCACCTAGGAAACACCGGGGAGCTGTTTTTT.

The chain joins TRBV7-2 to TRBJ2-5, with D uncertain. This CDR3 is built from 11 residues. Germline V gene lookup returns CDR1 SGHTA and CDR2 FQGNSA. V lost 4 bases to trimming and J lost 9 bases, with 9 bases between them. The CDR3 loop is CASSSMRSQYF. CDR3 sequence (DNA): TGTGCCAGCAGCTCGATGAGATCCCAGTACTTC.

The chain employs TRBV28 and TRBJ1-2; 9 nucleotides line up with TRBD1. V lost 5 bases, J lost 3 bases, and 7 bases stayed unmatched. Germline V gene sequence: CDR1 MDHEN, CDR2 SYDVKM. This CDR3 is 15 amino acids long. The CDR3 sequence: CASSRRDRVDYGYTF. CDR3 nucleotide sequence: TGTGCCAGCAGTCGGCGGGACAGGGTGGACTATGGCTACACCTTC.

This clone was observed a single time. The same CDR3 also results from other DNA sequences found in this sample. The rearrangement links TRBV5-1 to TRBJ1-4; 7 nucleotides align to TRBD1. Per the germline V gene, CDR1 is SGHRS and CDR2 is YFSETQ. The CDR3 runs 14 residues. V was pared by 0 bases and J by 6 bases, with 2 bases of the junction left unmatched. CDR3 amino acids: CASSLGQGDEKLFF. The DNA for the CDR3 is TGCGCCAGCAGCTTGGGACAGGGTGATGAAAAACTGTTTTTT.

V and J are TRBV19 and TRBJ2-1; a possible D gene is TRBD2 (6 bases). Per the germline V gene, CDR1 is LNHDA and CDR2 is SQIVND (reference sequence). The CDR3 has 15 residues. V lost 6 bases, J lost 10 bases, and 22 bases lay in between. CDR3 in amino acids: CASRPTSSHVEEQFF. For the CDR3, the DNA is TGTGCCAGTAGACCTACTAGCTCCCACGTTGAGGAGCAGTTCTTC.

The rearrangement joins TRBV4-3 to TRBJ2-7; 11 bases line up with TRBD1. CDR1 LGHNA and CDR2 YSLEER come from the germline V gene. The V segment lost 3 bases and the J segment 5 bases; nucleotides outside the gene matches: 6. The CDR3 loop spans 15 amino acids. The CDR3 reads CASSQPGQGVHEQYF. The CDR3, as DNA: TGCGCCAGCAGCCAGCCGGGACAGGGGGTTCACGAGCAGTACTTC.

The chain carries TRBV19 and TRBJ1-4, with 8 bases lining up with TRBD1. Germline values: CDR1 LNHDA, CDR2 SQIVND (reference sequence). The CDR3 totals 14 residues. Losses at the gene ends were 9 bases for V and 7 bases for J; bases not matched to a gene: 10. The CDR3 loop reads CASRTGGRSEKLFF. Written as DNA, the CDR3 is TGTGCCAGCCGTACAGGGGGGCGAAGTGAAAAACTGTTTTTT.

The chain carries TRBV11-2 and TRBJ2-7; 7 nucleotides line up with TRBD1. The CDR3 contains 14 residues. CDR1 is SGHAT, CDR2 FQNNGV, per germline. J gave up 4 bases and V 3 bases, and 6 bases lay outside the gene matches. The CDR3 nucleotides are TGTGCCAGCAGCTTGACAGGGAGCCGGTACGAGCAGTACTTC. This encodes CASSLTGSRYEQYF. Full variable domain (rest looked up from reference TRBV11-2 and TRBJ2-7): EAGVAQSPRYKIIEKRQSVAFWCNPISGHATLYWYQQILGQGPKLLIQFQNNGVVDDSQLPKDRFSAERLKGVDSTLKIQPAKLEDSAVYLCASSLTGSRYEQYFGPGTRLTVT.

This rearrangement joins TRBV10-3 to TRBJ1-1; the match to TRBD1 covers 9 bases. Trimming at V came to 3 bases and at J to 7 bases, leaving 12 bases not matched to a gene. CDR1 and CDR2 from the germline V gene are ENHRY and SYGVKD. This CDR3 spans 16 amino acids. In DNA form, the CDR3 reads TGTGCCATCAGTGATCTCGCCGGGACAGGGTCGGGTGAAGCTTTCTTT. Its translation: CAISDLAGTGSGEAFF.

The chain joins TRBV7-9 to TRBJ2-7; 9 bases agree with TRBD2. Per germline, CDR1 SEHNR and CDR2 FQNEAQ (reference sequence). CDR3 size: 14 residues. Germline trimming cut 11 bases from V and 5 bases from J; bases unmatched to any gene: 13. CDR3 residues: CAGSGGRVKHEQYF. CDR3 DNA: TGTGCCGGCTCTGGCGGGAGGGTGAAGCACGAGCAGTACTTC.